These T cell receptor beta chains were read from a single sample in a study of shared clonotypes between healthy human individuals. TCRdb's table, derived via immunoSEQ multiplex PCR, lists solely in-frame clones and lacks some. The sample carries roughly 2.1 million clones, roughly 91% recorded once. Sequenced: naive CD8+ T cells from PBMCs. The receptors originated from a young man in good health. Some clones in this sample may be carry-over from other donors' samples. Each CDR3 is given with its conserved first and last residue. The order of the fields is CDR3 protein, CDR3 DNA, clone size, J gene, D gene, V gene. A D gene is named only where the DNA matches it firmly. The size of a clone is reported for some rows only, either as once, few or many, or as a class for expanded clones.

CDR3aa: CASSEWVETPRDTGELFF
CDR3nt: TGTGCCAGCAGTGAATGGGTCGAGACACCCCGGGACACCGGGGAGCTGTTTTTT
abundance: .
j_gene: TRBJ2-2
d_gene: .
v_gene: TRBV2

CDR3aa: CASRKGDTIYNEQFF
CDR3nt: TGTGCCAGCCGAAAAGGGGACACGATCTACAATGAGCAGTTCTTC
abundance: once
j_gene: TRBJ2-1
d_gene: .
v_gene: TRBV27

CDR3aa: CASSLSGVAEKLFF
CDR3nt: TGTGCCAGCAGCTTGTCTGGGGTAGCCGAAAAACTGTTTTTT
abundance: once
j_gene: TRBJ1-4
d_gene: .
v_gene: TRBV5-6

CDR3aa: CASSLDGPRRKETQYF
CDR3nt: TGTGCCAGCAGCTTAGATGGCCCCCGCAGGAAGGAGACCCAGTACTTC
abundance: once
j_gene: TRBJ2-5
d_gene: .
v_gene: TRBV11-2

CDR3aa: CASSYVGEGYTF
CDR3nt: TGTGCCAGCAGTTACGTAGGAGAGGGCTACACCTTC
abundance: once
j_gene: TRBJ1-2
d_gene: .
v_gene: TRBV6-5

CDR3aa: CASSSRATGANVLTF
CDR3nt: TGCGCCAGCAGCTCCCGGGCGACTGGGGCCAACGTCCTGACTTTC
abundance: .
j_gene: TRBJ2-6
d_gene: .
v_gene: TRBV5-1

CDR3aa: CASSPFIRGSEQYF
CDR3nt: TGTGCCAGCAGCCCGTTTATAAGGGGTTCCGAGCAGTACTTC
abundance: .
j_gene: TRBJ2-7
d_gene: .
v_gene: TRBV7-6

CDR3aa: CASSPGRRGEAFF
CDR3nt: TGCGCCAGCAGCCCAGGTCGTAGGGGTGAAGCTTTCTTT
abundance: .
j_gene: TRBJ1-1
d_gene: .
v_gene: TRBV4-3

CDR3aa: CASSPSTGEANEKLFF
CDR3nt: TGTGCCAGCAGTCCCTCGACCGGGGAAGCTAATGAAAAACTGTTTTTT
abundance: .
j_gene: TRBJ1-4
d_gene: .
v_gene: TRBV27

CDR3aa: CASAGGSAGYTF
CDR3nt: TGTGCCAGCGCCGGAGGGTCGGCTGGCTACACCTTC
abundance: .
j_gene: TRBJ1-2
d_gene: .
v_gene: TRBV9

CDR3aa: CASRQGLSEAFF
CDR3nt: TGTGCCAGTAGACAAGGACTTTCCGAAGCTTTCTTT
abundance: .
j_gene: TRBJ1-1
d_gene: .
v_gene: TRBV19

CDR3aa: CASSPGTSSADTQYF
CDR3nt: TGCGCCAGCAGCCCAGGGACTAGTTCCGCAGATACGCAGTATTTT
abundance: once
j_gene: TRBJ2-3
d_gene: TRBD2
v_gene: TRBV4-1

CDR3aa: CASSFQGLNTEAFF
CDR3nt: TGTGCCAGCAGTTTTCAGGGCCTGAACACTGAAGCTTTCTTT
abundance: .
j_gene: TRBJ1-1
d_gene: .
v_gene: TRBV28

CDR3aa: CASSPVGETYEQYF
CDR3nt: TGTGCCAGCAGTCCGGTGGGAGAAACCTACGAGCAGTACTTC
abundance: .
j_gene: TRBJ2-7
d_gene: .
v_gene: TRBV27

CDR3aa: CASSVDPNAGLAGEASYNEQFF
CDR3nt: TGTGCCAGCAGCGTAGACCCCAATGCCGGGCTAGCGGGAGAGGCATCCTACAATGAGCAGTTCTTC
abundance: .
j_gene: TRBJ2-1
d_gene: TRBD2
v_gene: TRBV9

CDR3aa: CAIDEGGANTGELFF
CDR3nt: TGTGCCATCGACGAGGGCGGAGCCAACACCGGGGAGCTGTTTTTT
abundance: .
j_gene: TRBJ2-2
d_gene: .
v_gene: TRBV7-8

CDR3aa: CSVEDLKGRTTYNEQFF
CDR3nt: TGCAGCGTTGAAGATCTGAAGGGCAGGACGACCTACAATGAGCAGTTCTTC
abundance: once
j_gene: TRBJ2-1
d_gene: .
v_gene: TRBV29-1

CDR3aa: CASSENPRISGELFF
CDR3nt: TGTGCCAGCAGTGAAAATCCTAGAATCTCCGGGGAGCTGTTTTTT
abundance: .
j_gene: TRBJ2-2
d_gene: .
v_gene: TRBV6-1

CDR3aa: CASSQDWAREAYTEAFF
CDR3nt: TGTGCCAGCAGCCAAGATTGGGCCAGGGAGGCTTACACTGAAGCTTTCTTT
abundance: .
j_gene: TRBJ1-1
d_gene: .
v_gene: TRBV14

CDR3aa: CSVEDRTSHRTDTQYF
CDR3nt: TGCAGCGTTGAAGATCGGACTAGCCACCGCACAGATACGCAGTATTTT
abundance: once
j_gene: TRBJ2-3
d_gene: TRBD2
v_gene: TRBV29-1

CDR3aa: CASSLSDLTHPGANVLTF
CDR3nt: TGTGCCAGCAGCTTGTCGGACTTGACGCATCCTGGGGCCAACGTCCTGACTTTC
abundance: .
j_gene: TRBJ2-6
d_gene: .
v_gene: TRBV7-9

CDR3aa: CASSLVRGYGYTF
CDR3nt: TGCGCCAGCAGCTTGGTACGAGGGTATGGCTACACCTTC
abundance: .
j_gene: TRBJ1-2
d_gene: .
v_gene: TRBV4-3

CDR3aa: CASSSGERVNTEAFF
CDR3nt: TGCGCCAGCAGCTCTGGGGAGAGAGTGAACACTGAAGCTTTCTTT
abundance: once
j_gene: TRBJ1-1
d_gene: .
v_gene: TRBV5-1

CDR3aa: CASSLASRVLETQYF
CDR3nt: TGTGCCAGCAGTCTCGCCTCGCGGGTGCTGGAGACCCAGTACTTC
abundance: .
j_gene: TRBJ2-5
d_gene: .
v_gene: TRBV27

CDR3aa: CASSMIKSGWDRGNQPQHF
CDR3nt: TGTGCCAGTAGTATGATCAAGTCCGGTTGGGACAGGGGCAATCAGCCCCAGCATTTT
abundance: .
j_gene: TRBJ1-5
d_gene: TRBD1
v_gene: TRBV19

CDR3aa: CASSYWDQSNQPQHF
CDR3nt: TGTGCCAGCAGTTACTGGGACCAAAGCAATCAGCCCCAGCATTTT
abundance: .
j_gene: TRBJ1-5
d_gene: .
v_gene: TRBV6-6

CDR3aa: CASSYIREAGGGEQFF
CDR3nt: TGTGCCAGCAGTTATATCCGGGAGGCCGGAGGGGGGGAGCAGTTCTTC
abundance: .
j_gene: TRBJ2-1
d_gene: .
v_gene: TRBV6-5

CDR3aa: CASSQGQGLGPEQFF
CDR3nt: TGTGCCAGCAGCCAAGGACAGGGACTGGGCCCTGAGCAGTTCTTC
abundance: .
j_gene: TRBJ2-1
d_gene: .
v_gene: TRBV4-2

CDR3aa: CASRGGAGKGNEQFF
CDR3nt: TGTGCCAGCAGAGGGGGAGCGGGGAAGGGGAATGAGCAGTTCTTC
abundance: once
j_gene: TRBJ2-1
d_gene: .
v_gene: TRBV2

CDR3aa: CASSPGQGANTGELFF
CDR3nt: TGTGCCAGCAGTCCAGGACAGGGGGCGAACACCGGGGAGCTGTTTTTT
abundance: once
j_gene: TRBJ2-2
d_gene: TRBD1
v_gene: TRBV27

CDR3aa: CASRKGTGGTEAFF
CDR3nt: TGTGCCAGCAGAAAAGGGACAGGGGGCACTGAAGCTTTCTTT
abundance: .
j_gene: TRBJ1-1
d_gene: TRBD1
v_gene: TRBV28

CDR3aa: CAWRDQRAEQFF
CDR3nt: TGTGCCTGGAGGGATCAGCGTGCTGAGCAGTTCTTC
abundance: .
j_gene: TRBJ2-1
d_gene: .
v_gene: TRBV30

CDR3aa: CASSLFSPPTHNEQFF
CDR3nt: TGTGCCAGCAGCTTATTTTCCCCCCCGACCCACAATGAGCAGTTCTTC
abundance: .
j_gene: TRBJ2-1
d_gene: .
v_gene: TRBV7-6

CDR3aa: CASSPMGGTDTQYF
CDR3nt: TGTGCCAGCAGCCCGATGGGAGGCACAGATACGCAGTATTTT
abundance: .
j_gene: TRBJ2-3
d_gene: .
v_gene: TRBV7-6

CDR3aa: CASLSQYNEQFF
CDR3nt: TGTGCCAGCCTGAGTCAATACAATGAGCAGTTCTTC
abundance: .
j_gene: TRBJ2-1
d_gene: .
v_gene: TRBV28

CDR3aa: CASSLRGTGYEQYF
CDR3nt: TGTGCCAGCAGTCTCCGAGGGACAGGCTACGAGCAGTACTTC
abundance: .
j_gene: TRBJ2-7
d_gene: TRBD1
v_gene: TRBV27

CDR3aa: CASSFWGTQSTDTQYF
CDR3nt: TGTGCCAGCAGCTTTTGGGGGACCCAAAGCACAGATACGCAGTATTTT
abundance: .
j_gene: TRBJ2-3
d_gene: .
v_gene: TRBV7-9

CDR3aa: CASSIRRQLGEKLFF
CDR3nt: TGTGCCAGTAGTATTAGGCGTCAGCTAGGTGAAAAACTGTTTTTT
abundance: .
j_gene: TRBJ1-4
d_gene: .
v_gene: TRBV19

CDR3aa: CASSLKIQPAYSNQPQHF
CDR3nt: TGCGCCAGCAGCCTGAAGATCCAGCCAGCCTATAGCAATCAGCCCCAGCATTTT
abundance: .
j_gene: TRBJ1-5
d_gene: .
v_gene: TRBV5-1

CDR3aa: CASSSGTAYGYTF
CDR3nt: TGTGCCAGCAGCTCCGGGACAGCCTATGGCTACACCTTC
abundance: few
j_gene: TRBJ1-2
d_gene: TRBD1
v_gene: TRBV7-9

CDR3aa: CASSSSAYEQFF
CDR3nt: TGCGCCAGCAGCTCCAGCGCCTATGAGCAGTTCTTC
abundance: once
j_gene: TRBJ2-1
d_gene: .
v_gene: TRBV5-1

CDR3aa: CASSVDGGGAREAFF
CDR3nt: TGTGCCAGCAGCGTAGATGGTGGGGGGGCCAGGGAAGCTTTCTTT
abundance: .
j_gene: TRBJ1-1
d_gene: .
v_gene: TRBV9

CDR3aa: CSVGPLVLGPGGRSFF
CDR3nt: TGCAGCGTCGGGCCCTTGGTGCTGGGTCCCGGGGGTAGGTCTTTCTTT
abundance: .
j_gene: TRBJ1-1
d_gene: .
v_gene: TRBV29-1

CDR3aa: CASTPGGRNQPQHF
CDR3nt: TGTGCCAGCACCCCGGGGGGGAGGAATCAGCCCCAGCATTTT
abundance: .
j_gene: TRBJ1-5
d_gene: .
v_gene: TRBV6-6

CDR3aa: CAISHGSTDTQYF
CDR3nt: TGTGCCATCAGTCACGGGAGCACAGATACGCAGTATTTT
abundance: .
j_gene: TRBJ2-3
d_gene: .
v_gene: TRBV10-3

CDR3aa: CASSLSGGTDTQYF
CDR3nt: TGTGCCAGCAGTTTATCGGGGGGGACAGATACGCAGTATTTT
abundance: .
j_gene: TRBJ2-3
d_gene: TRBD2
v_gene: TRBV27

CDR3aa: CASSSAINDRPSYSGANVLTF
CDR3nt: TGTGCCAGCAGTTCCGCTATTAATGACAGGCCCTCCTACTCTGGGGCCAACGTCCTGACTTTC
abundance: .
j_gene: TRBJ2-6
d_gene: .
v_gene: TRBV27

CDR3aa: CASSLGDGAEAFF
CDR3nt: TGTGCCAGCAGCTTAGGTGACGGGGCTGAAGCTTTCTTT
abundance: few
j_gene: TRBJ1-1
d_gene: .
v_gene: TRBV7-9